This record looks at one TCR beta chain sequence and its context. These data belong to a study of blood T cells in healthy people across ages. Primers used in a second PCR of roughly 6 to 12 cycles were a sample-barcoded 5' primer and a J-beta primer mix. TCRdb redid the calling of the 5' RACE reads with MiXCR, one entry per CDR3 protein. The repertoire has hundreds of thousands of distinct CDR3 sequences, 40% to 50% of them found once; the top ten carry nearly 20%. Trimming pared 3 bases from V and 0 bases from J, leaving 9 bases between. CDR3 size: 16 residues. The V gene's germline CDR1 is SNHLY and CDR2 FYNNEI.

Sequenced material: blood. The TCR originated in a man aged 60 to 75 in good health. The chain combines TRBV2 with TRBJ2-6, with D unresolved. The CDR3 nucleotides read TGTGCCAGCAGTGAGGGCAGGAGCTCTGGGGCCAACGTCCTGACTTTC. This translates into CASSEGRSSGANVLTF.